The 12 T cell receptor beta chains given below trace back to one sample, sequenced in a study of OX40 agonist ivuxolimab in advanced cancers. TCRdb's table, derived via immunoSEQ multiplex PCR, lists solely in-frame clones and lacks some. The sample lists about 19,000 clones; 75% to 85% were seen once. The starting material was CD4+ or CD8+ T cells sorted from blood, obtained in a trial of the OX40 agonist ivuxolimab. Every receptor here comes from an adult with an advanced solid tumor such as melanoma, head and neck, liver or kidney cancer.

Written as DNA, the CDR3 is TGTGCCTGGAGTGTAATGGTAGGAGACACTGAAGCTTTCTTT. Its translation: CAWSVMVGDTEAFF. The chain has TRBV30 and TRBJ1-1; D is ambiguous. Germline values: CDR1 GTSNPN, CDR2 SVGIG (reference sequence). Between the trimmed V and J ends, which lost 0 bases and 3 bases, there was a span of 11 bases. The CDR3 runs 14 residues.

The table lists this clone with a count of one. The chain is built from TRBV6-5 and TRBJ1-5; D call uncertain. Trimming stripped 6 bases from V and 5 bases from J, with 14 bases between. The CDR3 length is 14 residues. CDR1 and CDR2 from the germline V gene are MNHEY and SVGAGI. CDR3 amino acids: CASSLNGFYQPQHF. As DNA, the CDR3 is TGTGCCAGCAGCCTCAACGGGTTCTATCAGCCCCAGCATTTT.

The chain has TRBV5-1 and TRBJ1-6; 7 bases fit TRBD1. The CDR3 has 15 amino acids. V gave up 0 bases and J gave up 7 bases; unmatched junction bases: 4. Germline CDR1 SGHRS, CDR2 YFSETQ. CDR3 sequence: CASSLVQGSNSPLHF. CDR3 DNA sequence: TGCGCCAGCAGCTTGGTACAGGGGTCCAATTCACCCCTCCACTTT.

The chain couples TRBV4-1 to TRBJ2-3; D is ambiguous. Trimming left V 2 bases short and J 2 bases short, with 14 bases between. The V gene's germline CDR1 is MGHRA and CDR2 YSYEKL. This CDR3 region has 16 residues. The CDR3 is CASSQNPGGYTDTQYF. The DNA of the CDR3 is TGCGCCAGCAGCCAAAATCCGGGCGGCTACACAGATACGCAGTATTTT.

J is TRBJ1-1 and V is TRBV7-3, with 8 bases that match TRBD1. Germline CDR1 reads SGHTA; CDR2 reads FQGTGA. The CDR3 runs 15 residues. With V trimmed by 3 bases and J by 0 bases, 3 bases remained unmatched. The CDR3: CASSLGTGLNTEAFF. Written as DNA, the CDR3 is TGTGCCAGCAGCTTGGGGACAGGCCTGAACACTGAAGCTTTCTTT. The full variable domain, completed using reference TRBV7-3 and TRBJ1-1, is GAGVSQTPSNKVTEKGKYVELRCDPISGHTALYWYRQSLGQGPEFLIYFQGTGAADDSGLPNDRFFAVRPEGSVSTLKIQRTERGDSAVYLCASSLGTGLNTEAFFGQGTRLTVV.

The chain links TRBV4-3 to TRBJ1-1; D is unclear. Germline V gene data show CDR1 as LGHNA and CDR2 as YSLEER. The germline V and J ends were trimmed by 4 bases and 1 base, with 10 bases remaining between them. This CDR3 has 14 amino acids. The CDR3 region is CASSPLPGNTEAFF. CDR3 DNA sequence: TGCGCCAGCAGCCCACTTCCGGGGAACACTGAAGCTTTCTTT.

The chain recombines TRBV9 with TRBJ2-3, with 7 bases fitting TRBD2. In germline, CDR1 is SGDLS, CDR2 YYNGEE. V was clipped by 4 bases and J by 0 bases; unmatched bases: 5. The CDR3 length is 15 residues. CDR3 in DNA: TGTGCCAGCAGCATAGCGGGCACTAGCACAGATACGCAGTATTTT. Its protein product is CASSIAGTSTDTQYF.

The chain employs TRBV19 and TRBJ2-7; maybe TRBD1 (6 bases). Trimming shortened V by 1 base and J by 5 bases, and 15 bases separated the two germline ends. CDR1 and CDR2 from the germline V gene are LNHDA and SQIVND (reference sequence). The CDR3 extends over 15 amino acids. The CDR3 nucleotides read TGTGCCAGTAGTATAGCCAGGGGAATTTTGAACGAGCAGTACTTC. As protein: CASSIARGILNEQYF.

The genes are TRBV30 and TRBJ1-2; D unresolved. CDR1 is GTSNPN and CDR2 is SVGIG in the germline V gene (reference sequence). The CDR3 runs 12 residues. V was shortened by 8 bases and J by 8 bases, with 18 bases between the two germline ends. The CDR3 region has the DNA TGTGCCGGGCCCTATAAAGGGTACGGCTACACCTTC. Its translation is CAGPYKGYGYTF. The whole variable domain, filled in from reference TRBV30 and TRBJ1-2, reads SQTIHQWPATLVQPVGSPLSLECTVEGTSNPNLYWYRQAAGRGLQLLFYSVGIGQISSEVPQNLSASRPQDRQFILSSKKLLLSDSGFYLCAGPYKGYGYTFGSGTRLTVV.

This chain links TRBV29-1 with TRBJ1-2, with 8 bases lining up with TRBD1. The germline V gene has CDR1 SQVTM and CDR2 ANQGSEA. V was pared by 1 base and J by 5 bases, with 6 bases of the junction left unmatched. The CDR3 loop spans 14 amino acids. The CDR3 loop is CSVEGQGAWYGYTF. Written as DNA, the CDR3 is TGCAGCGTTGAAGGGCAGGGGGCATGGTATGGCTACACCTTC.

This chain links TRBV9 with TRBJ2-7; TRBD1 matches 9 bases. From germline, CDR1 is SGDLS and CDR2 YYNGEE. Trimming at V came to 0 bases and at J to 4 bases, leaving 5 bases not matched to a gene. This CDR3 is built from 15 residues. CDR3 sequence: CASSVGGTGSYEQYF. The CDR3 coding sequence is TGTGCCAGCAGCGTAGGCGGGACAGGGTCTTACGAGCAGTACTTC.

The CDR3 nucleotides are TGTGCCAGCAGCCTACTTCCGGGACAGGGGGCTACCGGGGAGCTGTTTTTT. Amino acids: CASSLLPGQGATGELFF. The chain joins TRBV7-6 to TRBJ2-2; 12 nucleotides match TRBD1. The germline CDR1 and CDR2 sequences are SGHVS and FNYEAQ. The CDR3 runs to 17 residues. The J segment lost 5 bases and the V segment lost 5 bases, leaving 9 bases of the junction unmatched.